This is a list of T cell receptor beta chains from one sample in a study of cytotoxic CD8 clonotypes in ibrutinib-treated CLL. TCRdb's copy holds only in-frame clones and misses some; the assay was immunoSEQ multiplex PCR. The table has about 140,000 clones, approximately 80% seen once. Sequences were derived from PBMCs, sampled after 12 months of ibrutinib treatment. The source of these receptors is a human donor with chronic lymphocytic leukemia. Both conserved end residues are part of each CDR3. Fields, in order: J gene, D gene, V gene, clone size, CDR3 protein. A D gene is named only where the DNA matches it firmly. Where a row states a size, it is once, few, many or the class of an expanded clone; other rows omit it.

j_gene: TRBJ2-7
d_gene: TRBD1
v_gene: TRBV7-2
abundance: NA
CDR3aa: CASSSHRGPYEQYF

j_gene: TRBJ1-5
d_gene: TRBD1
v_gene: TRBV7-9
abundance: once
CDR3aa: CASSLAGGHQPQHF

j_gene: TRBJ2-1
d_gene: TRBD2
v_gene: TRBV11-1
abundance: NA
CDR3aa: CASSRLAVYNEQFF

j_gene: TRBJ1-2
d_gene: NA
v_gene: TRBV2
abundance: NA
CDR3aa: CASSDLNPGRSSYGYTF

j_gene: TRBJ2-1
d_gene: NA
v_gene: TRBV2
abundance: NA
CDR3aa: CASSGPGSEQFF

j_gene: TRBJ1-3
d_gene: NA
v_gene: TRBV5-6
abundance: NA
CDR3aa: CASAPGGGTIYF

j_gene: TRBJ2-7
d_gene: NA
v_gene: TRBV19
abundance: NA
CDR3aa: CASSSAVITYEQYF

j_gene: TRBJ2-2
d_gene: TRBD2
v_gene: TRBV7-2
abundance: NA
CDR3aa: CASSLARWGSGRKSSTGELFF

j_gene: TRBJ1-6
d_gene: NA
v_gene: TRBV5-6
abundance: few
CDR3aa: CASSRIPPGDSPLHF

j_gene: TRBJ2-7
d_gene: NA
v_gene: TRBV7-9
abundance: NA
CDR3aa: CASSFTGTKSYEQYF

j_gene: TRBJ2-5
d_gene: NA
v_gene: TRBV27
abundance: once
CDR3aa: CASSLSVGQIQETQYF

j_gene: TRBJ2-2
d_gene: TRBD2
v_gene: TRBV7-9
abundance: NA
CDR3aa: CASSSNSGANTGELFF

j_gene: TRBJ2-1
d_gene: TRBD1
v_gene: TRBV18
abundance: NA
CDR3aa: CASSPLSPGQSYNEQFF

j_gene: TRBJ2-6
d_gene: NA
v_gene: TRBV5-6
abundance: once
CDR3aa: CASSFSGANVLTF

j_gene: TRBJ2-2
d_gene: NA
v_gene: TRBV27
abundance: NA
CDR3aa: CASAKYANTGELFF

j_gene: TRBJ1-2
d_gene: NA
v_gene: TRBV27
abundance: NA
CDR3aa: CASSFKRPGFYGYTF

j_gene: TRBJ2-7
d_gene: NA
v_gene: TRBV4-3
abundance: NA
CDR3aa: CASRNPLGWSSYEQYF

j_gene: TRBJ2-1
d_gene: NA
v_gene: TRBV30
abundance: NA
CDR3aa: CAWSVSRDIEQFF

j_gene: TRBJ1-1
d_gene: NA
v_gene: TRBV18
abundance: NA
CDR3aa: CANSGHPNTEAFF

j_gene: TRBJ2-5
d_gene: NA
v_gene: TRBV7-2
abundance: NA
CDR3aa: CASRSGPSETQYF

j_gene: TRBJ2-7
d_gene: NA
v_gene: TRBV27
abundance: once
CDR3aa: CASSFSFQGIYEQYF

j_gene: TRBJ1-2
d_gene: TRBD1
v_gene: TRBV4-1
abundance: NA
CDR3aa: CASSHDRANYGYTF

j_gene: TRBJ1-5
d_gene: NA
v_gene: TRBV5-8
abundance: NA
CDR3aa: CASTRQYSNQPQHF

j_gene: TRBJ1-1
d_gene: NA
v_gene: TRBV27
abundance: NA
CDR3aa: CASSFTAGLNTEAFF

j_gene: TRBJ1-3
d_gene: NA
v_gene: TRBV6-6
abundance: NA
CDR3aa: CASSYETVLHGNTIYF

j_gene: TRBJ2-2
d_gene: NA
v_gene: TRBV14
abundance: NA
CDR3aa: CASSQAGSGELFF

j_gene: TRBJ2-7
d_gene: NA
v_gene: TRBV6-5
abundance: NA
CDR3aa: CASRRGQGSHEQYF

j_gene: TRBJ2-1
d_gene: NA
v_gene: TRBV27
abundance: NA
CDR3aa: CASRKYGGLDNEQFF

j_gene: TRBJ2-5
d_gene: NA
v_gene: TRBV20-1
abundance: NA
CDR3aa: CSAGPGETQYF